A single sample gave rise to the 10 T cell receptor beta chains below, sequenced in a study of shared clonotypes between healthy human individuals. Clones were read by immunoSEQ multiplex PCR, and TCRdb kept only the in-frame ones, dropping some. Of 600,000 or so clones detected, 85% to 95% appear once; the ten largest clones hold 0.11%. Naive CD8 cells comprised CD45RO-negative, CCR7-positively selected cells, excluding terminally differentiated effector memory CD45RA+ cells. The source material was naive CD8+ T cells sorted from blood. The source of these receptors is a woman in her twenties or thirties in good health.

This clone was recorded once. This sequence joins TRBV10-2 and TRBJ1-2; 8 nucleotides line up with TRBD1. Per germline, CDR1 WSHSY and CDR2 SAAADI. This CDR3 spans 16 amino acids. V was clipped by 0 bases and J by 4 bases; unmatched bases: 7. The CDR3 reads CASSESRDRPIYGYTF. DNA for the CDR3: TGCGCCAGCAGTGAGTCGAGGGACAGGCCCATCTATGGCTACACCTTC.

The chain couples TRBV7-9 to TRBJ1-1, with 7 bases lining up with TRBD1. Germline values: CDR1 SEHNR, CDR2 FQNEAQ (reference sequence). With V trimmed by 4 bases and J by 7 bases, 18 bases remained unmatched. The CDR3 extends over 17 amino acids. CDR3 sequence: CASSSKTRDRDQHEAFF. In nucleotides, the CDR3 is TGTGCCAGCAGCTCTAAAACCAGAGACAGGGATCAACATGAAGCTTTCTTT.

This chain joins TRBV2 and TRBJ2-2, with 8 nucleotides matching TRBD2. V lost 7 bases, J lost 5 bases, and 12 bases stayed unmatched. The germline gives CDR1 SNHLY, CDR2 FYNNEI. The CDR3 runs 16 residues. The CDR3, as DNA: TGTGCCAGCAACGCGGGTAGCGGGGTCACTACCGGGGAGCTGTTTTTT. Protein product: CASNAGSGVTTGELFF. Using reference TRBV2 and TRBJ2-2 for the parts outside the CDR3, the full variable domain is EPEVTQTPSHQVTQMGQEVILRCVPISNHLYFYWYRQILGQKVEFLVSFYNNEISEKSEIFDDQFSVERPDGSNFTLKIRSTKLEDSAMYFCASNAGSGVTTGELFFGEGSRLTVL.

The V and J genes are TRBV19 and TRBJ1-5; no reliable D call. Trimming cost V 5 bases and J 2 bases, with 7 bases left between them. CDR1 and CDR2 from the germline V gene are LNHDA and SQIVND (reference sequence). This CDR3 is built from 13 residues. The CDR3: CASSQDGNQPQHF. The CDR3 DNA follows: TGTGCCAGTAGTCAAGATGGCAATCAGCCCCAGCATTTT.

This sequence joins TRBV19 and TRBJ1-1; D call uncertain. There are 15 residues in the CDR3. With 3 bases removed from V and 0 bases from J, the gap between germline ends came to 11 bases. Germline CDR1 is LNHDA and CDR2 is SQIVND (reference sequence). The CDR3 DNA sequence: TGTGCCAGTAGTATCAATCCCTGGATGAACACTGAAGCTTTCTTT. This codes for CASSINPWMNTEAFF.

The chain uses TRBV5-4 and TRBJ2-7, with 10 bases that match TRBD2. CDR1 is SGHNT and CDR2 is YYREEE in the germline V gene (reference sequence). This CDR3 region has 16 residues. V lost 4 bases and J lost 5; bases outside the gene matches: 12. The CDR3 region has the DNA TGTGCCAGCAGCCAATCTAGTCTAGCGGGAGTTGACGAGCAGTACTTC. This sequence encodes CASSQSSLAGVDEQYF.

V is TRBV28 and J is TRBJ2-5, with TRBD2 matching 10 bases. Germline V gene lookup returns CDR1 MDHEN and CDR2 SYDVKM. The CDR3 loop spans 14 amino acids. With V trimmed by 6 bases and J by 4 bases, 5 bases remained unmatched. CDR3 nucleotide sequence: TGTGCCAGCAGCCCTAGCGGGAGCTTAGAGACCCAGTACTTC. Encoded protein: CASSPSGSLETQYF.

Comment on this clone: Other nucleotide sequences in the sample specify the same CDR3. This rearrangement joins TRBV28 to TRBJ2-7, with D unresolved. Deletions cut 2 bases from V and 0 bases from J, with 5 bases between. The CDR3 is 13 residues long. The germline gives CDR1 MDHEN, CDR2 SYDVKM. The CDR3 bases are TGTGCCAGCAGTTTAGGTCTCTCCTACGAGCAGTACTTC. Amino acid sequence: CASSLGLSYEQYF.

The genes are TRBV6-5 and TRBJ2-3, with D unresolved. The CDR3 has 14 amino acids. Germline CDR1 reads MNHEY; CDR2 reads SVGAGI. With 4 bases removed from V and 1 base from J, the gap between germline ends came to 9 bases. In nucleotides, the CDR3 is TGTGCCAGCAGTTCTCTGATTGGCACAGATACGCAGTATTTT. Translating it yields CASSSLIGTDTQYF.

V gene TRBV15 combines with J gene TRBJ2-2; D not resolved. Trimming took 4 bases from V and 9 from J, leaving 12 bases between them. The CDR3 runs 13 residues. CDR1 and CDR2 from the germline V gene are LNHNV and YYDKDF (reference sequence). Written as DNA, the CDR3 is TGTGCCACCAGCAAACTTTTCGGCCGGGAGCTGTTTTTT. It specifies CATSKLFGRELFF.